This entry lists 7 T cell receptor beta chains sequenced from one sample in a study of T cells in Graves' hyperthyroidism and ophthalmopathy (dated by TCRdb to between 2017 and 2020). Library prep was done by multiplex PCR. The instrument was an Illumina HiSeq 2000. The TCR beta CDR3 regions were amplified from RNA transcripts. The TCR CDR3 was subjected to a first round of RT-PCR using the HTBI primer set and the Qiagen OneStep RT-PCR kit. The public reads were run again by TCRdb, first through fastp at Q25 and then through MiXCR, and only productive beta chains were kept. Identical CDR3 proteins give one entry, which carries the most common genes and DNA. The sample table holds some 400,000 distinct CDR3 sequences, of which roughly 13% were seen once. The top ten constitute approximately 9.9% of the sample. Sequenced sample: blood. The receptors were gathered from a woman aged 60-70 years with Graves' hyperthyroidism.

The chain couples TRBV6-1 to TRBJ1-2; D remains ambiguous. Germline CDR1 is MNHNS and CDR2 is SASEGT. V was pared by 2 bases and J by 7 bases, with 8 bases between. CDR3 length: 12 residues. CDR3 amino acids: CASSEMGSGYTF. The CDR3 region has the DNA TGTGCCAGCAGTGAAATGGGCAGTGGCTACACCTTC.

This clonotype was seen a handful of times. The rearrangement links TRBV29-1 to TRBJ1-2; 12 bases line up with TRBD1. The CDR3 is 13 amino acids. V shed 4 bases, J shed 8 bases, and the junction held 5 bases outside the gene matches. Germline CDR1 is SQVTM and CDR2 is ANQGSEA. CDR3 sequence reads: CSVVGQGAGGYTF. In DNA form, the CDR3 reads TGCAGCGTTGTGGGACAGGGGGCTGGCGGCTACACCTTC.

V is TRBV30 and J is TRBJ2-2; D is uncertain. This CDR3 spans 17 amino acids. Trimming took off 0 bases at V and 0 bases at J, with 14 bases between the two ends. Germline CDR1 is GTSNPN and CDR2 is SVGIG (reference sequence). The CDR3 reads CAWSVPHGSSNTGELFF. The CDR3 DNA reads TGTGCCTGGAGTGTACCGCATGGTAGTTCGAACACCGGGGAGCTGTTTTTT. Using reference TRBV30 and TRBJ2-2 for the parts outside the CDR3, the full variable domain is SQTIHQWPATLVQPVGSPLSLECTVEGTSNPNLYWYRQAAGRGLQLLFYSVGIGQISSEVPQNLSASRPQDRQFILSSKKLLLSDSGFYLCAWSVPHGSSNTGELFFGEGSRLTVL.

This clonotype has a handful of counts. The chain couples TRBV6-2 or TRBV6-3 to TRBJ1-4; weak D call: TRBD1 (5 bases). V lost 6 bases, J lost 5 bases, and 10 bases lay in between. Per germline, CDR1 MNHEY and CDR2 SVGEGT. The length of the CDR3 is 13 residues. The CDR3 reads CASRDTRNEKLFF. CDR3 DNA: TGTGCCAGCAGGGACACTCGCAATGAAAAACTGTTTTTT.

This clonotype was counted many times. This chain joins TRBV5-1 and TRBJ1-1, with 10 bases aligning to TRBD1. Unmatched junction bases numbered 7, after V lost 3 bases and J lost 8 bases. The CDR3 covers 14 residues. CDR1 SGHRS and CDR2 YFSETQ come from the germline V gene. CDR3 DNA: TGCGCCAGCAGCTACGTCCCGGGACAGGGGGAAGCTTTCTTT. Its protein is CASSYVPGQGEAFF.

This clonotype has at least ten counts. This chain connects TRBV2 to TRBJ1-3; D ambiguous. The CDR3 length is 12 residues. The germline V gene has CDR1 SNHLY and CDR2 FYNNEI. The CDR3: CASGVSGNTIYF. The CDR3 nucleotides read TGTGCGAGCGGCGTTTCTGGAAACACCATATATTTT.

The chain couples TRBV5-8 to TRBJ1-2; unclear D gene. Germline V gene sequence: CDR1 SGHTS, CDR2 YDEGEE. This CDR3 comprises 14 residues. Trimming took 4 bases from V and 8 from J, leaving 18 bases between them. The CDR3 DNA sequence: TGTGCCAGCAGCGTCATATGGGGAAGTAAAGGCTACACCTTC. Protein sequence: CASSVIWGSKGYTF.